A single sample is the source of the 30 T cell receptor beta chains below, sequenced in a study of blood T cells in healthy people across ages. Through a sample-barcoded 5' primer and a J-beta primer mix, a second PCR was run for roughly 6 to 12 cycles. TCRdb passed the 5' RACE reads through MiXCR, listing each CDR3 protein once. The sample consists of about 720,000 distinct CDR3 sequences, 20% to 25% of them appearing once. In addition, the sample was reused for a study of T cells of mothers and their children.

Sequencing was done on a sample of blood. These receptors all come from a boy younger than 18 in good health.

This rearrangement joins TRBV6-2 or TRBV6-3 to TRBJ2-5, with TRBD2 matching 8 bases. The CDR3 sequence is 17 residues long. The germline CDR1 and CDR2 sequences are MNHEY and SVGEGT. The V gene end was trimmed by 4 bases and the J gene end by 4 bases; junction bases not matched to a gene: 14. CDR3 region: CASSSTLAAGDPETQYF. CDR3 sequence (DNA): TGTGCCAGCAGTTCCACGCTTGCAGCGGGAGACCCAGAGACCCAGTACTTC.

The gene calls are TRBV2 and TRBJ1-6; D is perhaps TRBD1 (5 bases). The V end lost 5 bases, the J end lost 0 bases, and 11 bases lay between the germline ends. The CDR3 runs to 16 residues. The V gene's germline CDR1 is SNHLY and CDR2 FYNNEI. Here the CDR3 DNA reads TGTGCCAGCAGTCCCAGGGAGGGCTCCTATAATTCACCCCTCCACTTT. It yields the protein CASSPREGSYNSPLHF.

CDR3 DNA: TGTGCCAGCAGCATAGGACTAGCGGGGGGTACGGAGACCCAGTACTTC. Encoded protein: CASSIGLAGGTETQYF. This rearrangement joins TRBV12-3 or TRBV12-4 to TRBJ2-5, with 14 bases that match TRBD2. This CDR3 has 16 residues. V was clipped by 6 bases and J by 5 bases; unmatched bases: 8.

This chain links TRBV28 with TRBJ2-5, with a tentative D call TRBD2 (6 bases). With the DNA end fitting TRBJ2-7 better, the J assignment may be wrong. This CDR3 has 15 amino acids. Germline V gene sequence: CDR1 MDHEN, CDR2 SYDVKM. The CDR3 coding sequence is TGTGCCAGCAGTCGCCCGACTAGGGTACCTAACGAGCAGTACTTC. Amino acids: CASSRPTRVPNEQYF.

The genes are TRBV19 and TRBJ1-1; tentative D call: TRBD1 (5 bases). V lost 1 base and J lost 10, with 10 bases in between. There are 12 residues in the CDR3. CDR1 and CDR2 from the germline V gene are LNHDA and SQIVND (reference sequence). CDR3 coding DNA: TGTGCCAGTAGTATAGCAGGGAACCCAGCTTTCTTT. It codes for CASSIAGNPAFF.

This clonotype was counted a few times. At one end the junction does not follow the germline gene, possibly because of a read error. V and J are TRBV6-2 or TRBV6-3 and TRBJ2-5; 9 positions match TRBD1. This CDR3 spans 14 amino acids. Germline V lookup: CDR1 MNHEY, CDR2 SVGEGT. The CDR3 reads CVSRKTGGQETQYF. The CDR3 DNA follows: TGTGTCAGCAGAAAGACAGGGGGCCAAGAGACCCAGTACTTC.

This clonotype was picked up a small number of times. The chain employs TRBV20-1 and TRBJ2-1, with TRBD2 matching over 13 bases. V lost 5 bases and J lost 7; bases outside the gene matches: 8. Per the germline V gene, CDR1 is DFQATT and CDR2 is SNEGSKA (reference sequence). The CDR3 has 15 amino acids. The DNA of the CDR3 is TGCAGTGCTGGAGCAACTAGCGGGAGGGCTAATGAGCAGTTCTTC. This sequence encodes CSAGATSGRANEQFF.

The chain joins TRBV4-1 to TRBJ2-1, with a possible D match to TRBD2 (6 bases). The J call could be wrong; TRBJ2-7 is a better fit for the DNA end. Looked up from germline, CDR1 is MGHRA and CDR2 is YSYEKL. The CDR3 sequence is 14 residues long. CDR3 DNA: TGCGCCAGCAGCGAGGTAGCGGATGCCTACGAGCAGTACTTC. Translation: CASSEVADAYEQYF.

This chain links TRBV29-1 with TRBJ1-2, with 12 bases identical to TRBD1. The trim removed 8 bases at V and 8 bases at J, leaving 6 bases unmatched. CDR3 length: 12 amino acids. The germline gives CDR1 SQVTM, CDR2 ANQGSEA. The CDR3 protein is CSTGTGGPGYTF. The CDR3 DNA reads as TGCAGCACTGGGACAGGGGGCCCGGGCTACACCTTC. The whole variable domain, filled in from reference TRBV29-1 and TRBJ1-2, reads SAVISQKPSRDICQRGTSLTIQCQVDSQVTMMFWYRQQPGQSLTLIATANQGSEATYESGFVIDKFPISRPNLTFSTLTVSNMSPEDSSIYLCSTGTGGPGYTFGSGTRLTVV.

This clonotype was seen only a few times. This chain uses TRBV27 with TRBJ2-5, with 9 bases identical to TRBD1. TRBJ2-7 matches the DNA end more closely, so the J call is doubtful. The CDR3 runs 18 residues. Germline loops: CDR1 MNHEY, CDR2 SMNVEV (reference sequence). CDR3 amino acids: CASSLYVPAGTGFDEQYF. In DNA form, the CDR3 reads TGTGCCAGCAGTTTATATGTCCCTGCCGGGACAGGGTTCGACGAGCAGTACTTC.

The rearrangement joins TRBV28 to TRBJ2-5; TRBD1 aligns across 9 bases. Germline trimming cut 7 bases from V and 5 bases from J; bases unmatched to any gene: 8. This CDR3 is built from 14 residues. Per germline, CDR1 MDHEN and CDR2 SYDVKM. CDR3 residues: CASKLGGQGETQYF. CDR3 DNA sequence: TGTGCCAGCAAACTGGGCGGACAGGGGGAGACCCAGTACTTC.

This clonotype was observed a handful of times. This chain joins TRBV14 and TRBJ2-7, with D perhaps given as TRBD1 or TRBD2 (5 bases each). Trimming stripped 4 bases from V and 2 bases from J, with 18 bases between. The CDR3 loop spans 16 amino acids. Germline CDR1 SGHDN, CDR2 FVKESK. The CDR3 is CASSRAGTGRTYEQYF. The CDR3, as DNA: TGTGCCAGCAGCCGCGCAGGGACGGGAAGAACCTACGAGCAGTACTTC.

This clonotype has only a few counts. The V call is TRBV7-2, the J call TRBJ2-7, with a possible D match to TRBD2 (6 bases). Germline loops: CDR1 SGHTA, CDR2 FQGNSA. CDR3 length: 15 residues. The ends were cut back, 6 bases at V and 1 base at J, with 16 bases in the middle. The CDR3 DNA is TGTGCCAGCAGTCTTACTAGCAGGTCTTCCTACGAGCAGTACTTC. This sequence encodes CASSLTSRSSYEQYF.

The chain joins TRBV7-2 to TRBJ2-7; no clear D. Trimming stripped 1 base from V and 3 bases from J, with 10 bases between. Germline V gene sequence: CDR1 SGHTA, CDR2 FQGNSA. CDR3 length equals 14 residues. CDR3 loop: CASSLEMGYYEQYF. The CDR3 nucleotides are TGTGCCAGCAGCTTAGAGATGGGGTACTACGAGCAGTACTTC.

Concerning this clonotype: A junction boundary mismatches the germline segment, possibly from a read error. The chain links TRBV19 to TRBJ1-1; TRBD1 matches at 10 bases. Germline V gene sequence: CDR1 LNHDA, CDR2 SQIVND (reference sequence). The CDR3 is 17 amino acids. In nucleotides, the CDR3 is TGTGTCAGTAGTCCCGTCTCGGGGACAGGGGCGAACACTGAAGCTTTCTTT. Protein product: CVSSPVSGTGANTEAFF. Based on the CDR3 plus reference TRBV19 and TRBJ1-1, the full variable domain is DGGITQSPKYLFRKEGQNVTLSCEQNLNHDAMYWYRQDPGQGLRLIYYSQIVNDFQKGDIAEGYSVSREKKESFPLTVTSAQKNPTAFYLCVSSPVSGTGANTEAFFGQGTRLTVV.

V is TRBV6-5 and J is TRBJ1-1; D is possibly TRBD1 (6 bases). The CDR3 has 15 residues. The germline V and J ends were trimmed by 2 bases and 2 bases, with 12 bases remaining between them. CDR1 MNHEY and CDR2 SVGAGI come from the germline V gene. In DNA form, the CDR3 reads TGTGCCAGCAGTTACCGTCGGGACACCAACACTGAAGCTTTCTTT. This encodes CASSYRRDTNTEAFF.

There are a few counts of this clonotype. V usage is TRBV11-2 and J usage is TRBJ2-5; D is uncertain. The J call may be in error: the DNA end matches TRBJ2-7 better. Per germline, CDR1 SGHAT and CDR2 FQNNGV. This CDR3 is 16 amino acids long. The CDR3: CASSLGLGEMTYEQYF. The CDR3 DNA reads TGTGCCAGCAGCTTAGGTCTTGGGGAAATGACCTACGAGCAGTACTTC.

The CDR3 nucleotides are TGTGCCAGCAGTTACAGGGACGGCGCTGAAGCTTTCTTT. Protein product: CASSYRDGAEAFF. The V call is TRBV6-5, the J call TRBJ1-1; D might be TRBD1 (5 bases). Per germline, CDR1 MNHEY and CDR2 SVGAGI. Trimming removed 2 bases at V and 6 bases at J, with 10 bases between. This CDR3 is built from 13 residues.

The chain carries TRBV4-3 and TRBJ2-3; TRBD1 matches 7 bases. Per the germline V gene, CDR1 is LGHNA and CDR2 is YSLEER. The length of the CDR3 is 19 residues. J lost 0 bases, V lost 3 bases, and 15 bases had no gene match. CDR3 amino acids: CASSQIPKDRTTSTDTQYF. The CDR3 DNA reads TGCGCCAGCAGCCAGATACCAAAGGACAGGACAACTAGCACAGATACGCAGTATTTT.

Ten or more counts support this clonotype. The chain is built from TRBV7-6 and TRBJ2-5; D is possibly TRBD1 or TRBD2 (6 bases each). V was shortened by 0 bases and J by 1 base, with 9 bases between the two germline ends. CDR1 is SGHVS, CDR2 FNYEAQ, per germline. The CDR3 loop spans 15 amino acids. CDR3 DNA: TGTGCCAGCAGCTTAGCGAGGGGGGTCCAAGAGACCCAGTACTTC. Protein: CASSLARGVQETQYF. The complete variable domain, with remaining parts taken from reference TRBV7-6 and TRBJ2-5, reads GAGVSQSPRYKVTKRGQDVALRCDPISGHVSLYWYRQALGQGPEFLTYFNYEAQQDKSGLPNDRFSAERPEGSISTLTIQRTEQRDSAMYRCASSLARGVQETQYFGPGTRLLVL.

This clonotype was observed a few times. The chain employs TRBV12-3 or TRBV12-4 and TRBJ2-1, with D hard to call. CDR3 length: 14 residues. The V end was cut by 6 bases, the J end by 9 bases, with 18 bases between. The CDR3 here is CASRGDWAEGEQFF. DNA for the CDR3: TGTGCCAGCAGGGGCGATTGGGCCGAAGGTGAGCAGTTCTTC.

This clonotype was seen more than once but under ten times. The chain has TRBV7-9 and TRBJ2-7; 10 bases align to TRBD2. CDR3 length: 17 amino acids. CDR1 SEHNR and CDR2 FQNEAQ come from the germline V gene (reference sequence). Unmatched junction bases numbered 13, after V lost 5 bases and J lost 3 bases. The DNA for the CDR3 is TGTGCCAGCAGCCCCCGGCTAGCGGGAGATCGGAGCTACGAGCAGTACTTC. This codes for CASSPRLAGDRSYEQYF.

J is TRBJ1-5 and V is TRBV28, with D perhaps matching TRBD1 (5 bases). Trimming took 5 bases from V and 4 from J, leaving 12 bases between them. The CDR3 contains 14 residues. Germline-derived CDR1 and CDR2 are MDHEN and SYDVKM. For the CDR3, the DNA is TGTGCCAGCAGTCGTGCACGGGGGAATCAGCCCCAGCATTTT. Translated: CASSRARGNQPQHF.

This clonotype was recorded a few times. CDR3 coding DNA: TGTGCCAGCAGTTTAGGGGCAGGGAATTTAATTCAGTACTTC. This translates into CASSLGAGNLIQYF. This sequence joins TRBV28 and TRBJ2-4; D perhaps matches TRBD1 (5 bases). Deletions cut 2 bases from V and 10 bases from J, with 15 bases between. CDR1 is MDHEN and CDR2 is SYDVKM in the germline V gene. The CDR3 spans 14 residues.

The gene calls are TRBV7-3 and TRBJ2-5; 9 positions agree with TRBD2. Near its end, the DNA agrees better with TRBJ2-1, so the J call may be wrong. The V gene's germline CDR1 is SGHTA and CDR2 FQGTGA. The CDR3 sequence is 14 residues long. CDR3 in amino acids: CASRASGMGHEQFF. CDR3 nucleotides: TGTGCCAGCAGGGCTAGCGGGATGGGCCATGAGCAGTTCTTC.

In its sample, this clonotype was seen a few times. J is TRBJ2-5 and V is TRBV7-2; TRBD2 aligns across 7 bases. The V gene's germline CDR1 is SGHTA and CDR2 FQGNSA. This CDR3 contains 16 residues. J was trimmed by 5 bases and V by 5 bases; bases with no gene match: 14. This CDR3 is CASSLMGGGPRETQYF. In nucleotides, the CDR3 is TGTGCCAGCAGCCTGATGGGGGGAGGGCCTCGTGAGACCCAGTACTTC.

The V call is TRBV3-1, the J call TRBJ2-5; D not certain. Germline CDR1 is LGHDT and CDR2 is YNNKEL (reference sequence). This CDR3 is 14 amino acids long. Trimming took 1 base from V and 3 from J, leaving 9 bases between them. The CDR3: CASSQGLWEETQYF. The CDR3 DNA reads as TGTGCCAGCAGCCAAGGTCTCTGGGAAGAGACCCAGTACTTC.

V usage is TRBV20-1 and J usage is TRBJ2-7; D call uncertain. There are 10 residues in the CDR3. Between the trimmed V and J ends, which lost 5 bases and 3 bases, there was a span of 5 bases. Germline assignment: CDR1 DFQATT and CDR2 SNEGSKA (reference sequence). This CDR3 reads CSALSYEQYF. CDR3 bases: TGCAGTGCTTTGAGCTACGAGCAGTACTTC.

This clonotype was found a few times. The rearrangement uses TRBV7-2 and TRBJ2-2; no clear D. CDR3 length: 12 residues. Deletions cut 4 bases from V and 1 base from J, with 1 base between. The germline V gene has CDR1 SGHTA and CDR2 FQGNSA. The CDR3 loop reads CASSWNTGELFF. The CDR3 DNA reads as TGTGCCAGCAGCTGGAACACCGGGGAGCTGTTTTTT. The variable domain in full, completed from reference TRBV7-2 and TRBJ2-2, reads GAGVSQSPSNKVTEKGKDVELRCDPISGHTALYWYRQSLGQGLEFLIYFQGNSAPDKSGLPSDRFSAERTGGSVSTLTIQRTQQEDSAVYLCASSWNTGELFFGEGSRLTVL.

This chain connects TRBV5-5 to TRBJ2-1; 10 bases fit TRBD2. CDR1 and CDR2 from the germline V gene are SGHKS and YYEKEE (reference sequence). J was trimmed by 2 bases and V by 4 bases; bases with no gene match: 15. This CDR3 contains 19 residues. The CDR3 loop is CASSPELTNSGGAYNEQFF. DNA for the CDR3: TGTGCCAGCAGCCCCGAATTAACTAACAGCGGGGGGGCCTACAATGAGCAGTTCTTC.